Included here is one TCR beta chain sequence, with context. Its matching antigen is unknown. The sample belongs to a study of T-cell memory formation after mild COVID-19. Whole-study context: Each donor largely had its own TCR clusters. Study outcomes and limitations: The appearance of some responding clones in pre-infection memory suggested that cross-reactive memory joined. CM and EM subsets held most contracting CD4+ clones; EMRA held CD8+ ones.

V was trimmed by 5 bases and J by 5 bases, leaving 20 bases between them. Germline V lookup: CDR1 KGHDR, CDR2 SFDVKD. The CDR3 totals 16 residues. Constant-segment primers were used for 5'RACE, and the resulting TCR alpha and TCR beta cDNA libraries carried sample barcodes and UMIs. A single record per CDR3 protein comes from TCRdb applying MiXCR to the 5' RACE reads. The sample carries 350,000 to 500,000 distinct CDR3 sequences, roughly 20% recorded once. Material for sequencing was PBMCs or a T cell subset sorted from them (not recorded which). This clonotype originated in an adult woman who had mild COVID-19 (a few samples of this study predate the infection). Cell type and time point are not known. The gene calls are TRBV24-1 and TRBJ2-5, with D perhaps assigned TRBD1 or TRBD2 (5 bases each). CDR3 loop: CATSAGAASPRETQYF. For the CDR3, the DNA is TGTGCCACCAGTGCTGGGGCGGCTAGCCCTCGGGAGACCCAGTACTTC.